This TCR beta chain was sequenced for a study of shared clonotypes between healthy human individuals. General study results and limits: Having only a few donors restricted how much genetic and exposure-history diversity was captured. In contrast to clonotypes shared by all four donors, non-shared clonotypes had lower generation probabilities.

For this clone: The antigen is unknown.

TCRdb keeps only in-frame clones here, not all; method: immunoSEQ multiplex PCR. The sample lists 550,000 to 850,000 clones; 55% to 75% were seen once. The sequence came from a woman in her 30s in good health. The sample consisted of memory CD4+ T cells sorted from blood. Noted subset: CD45RA-negative fraction.

CDR3 nucleotide sequence: TGTGCCAGCAGTTCGCCCGGGGACAGTTACTACGAGCAGTACTTC. Translation: CASSSPGDSYYEQYF. V gene TRBV28 combines with J gene TRBJ2-7; 7 bases fit TRBD1. J lost 3 bases, V lost 4 bases, and 9 bases had no gene match. The CDR3 runs to 15 residues. Germline assignment: CDR1 MDHEN and CDR2 SYDVKM.